The entry below gives a single T cell receptor (beta chain) sequence along with its context. Looked up from germline, CDR1 is MNHNY and CDR2 is SVGAGI (reference sequence). The CDR3 runs 15 residues. Germline trimming cut 6 bases from V and 8 bases from J; bases unmatched to any gene: 7. The entry originates in a study of blood T cell repertoires in COVID-19. The protocol was immunoSEQ multiplex PCR, while the TCRdb copy is restricted to in-frame clones and leaves out a portion. The sample includes 150,000 to 200,000 clones, 85% to 90% of them seen just once. The chain has TRBV6-6 and TRBJ2-2; 12 nucleotides match TRBD2. The receptor comes from a human donor in a cohort sampled during active COVID-19. The specimen sequenced was peripheral blood. The CDR3 reads CASSPGLAGTGELFF. The CDR3 DNA reads as TGTGCCAGCAGCCCCGGACTAGCGGGAACTGGGGAGCTGTTTTTT.